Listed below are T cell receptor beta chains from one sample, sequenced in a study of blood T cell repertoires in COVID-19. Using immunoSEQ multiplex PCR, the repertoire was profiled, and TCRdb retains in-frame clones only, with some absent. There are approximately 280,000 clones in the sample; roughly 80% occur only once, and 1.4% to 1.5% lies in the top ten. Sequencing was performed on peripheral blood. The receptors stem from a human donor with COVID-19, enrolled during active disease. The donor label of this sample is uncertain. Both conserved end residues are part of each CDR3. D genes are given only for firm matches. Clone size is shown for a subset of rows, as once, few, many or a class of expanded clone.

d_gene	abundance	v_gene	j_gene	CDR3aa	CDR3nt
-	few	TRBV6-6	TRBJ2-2	CASSPGTGTGELFF	TGTGCCAGCAGCCCGGGAACCGGCACCGGGGAGCTGTTTTTT
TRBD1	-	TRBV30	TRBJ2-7	CAWTIAGGAYEQYF	TGTGCCTGGACAATTGCAGGGGGCGCTTACGAGCAGTACTTC
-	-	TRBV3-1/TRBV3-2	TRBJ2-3	CASSPKRLDPPDTQYF	TGTGCCAGCAGCCCGAAACGACTAGACCCTCCAGATACGCAGTATTTT
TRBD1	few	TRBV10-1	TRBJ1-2	CARRGQANYGYTF	TGCGCCAGGAGAGGACAGGCAAACTATGGCTACACCTTC
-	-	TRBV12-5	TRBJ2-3	CASGLVLSGTTDTQYF	TGTGCTAGTGGTTTGGTACTGAGCGGAACCACAGATACGCAGTATTTT
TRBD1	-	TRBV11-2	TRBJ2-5	CASSSYGTGAQYF	TGTGCCAGCAGCTCATACGGCACAGGGGCCCAGTACTTC
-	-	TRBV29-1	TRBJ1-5	CSVETGRDQPQHF	TGCAGCGTTGAAACAGGGAGAGATCAGCCCCAGCATTTT
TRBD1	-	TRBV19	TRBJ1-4	CASRRQGLNEKLFF	TGTGCCAGTAGAAGACAGGGGTTAAATGAAAAACTGTTTTTT
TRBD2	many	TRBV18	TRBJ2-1	CASSPGVAGFDEQFF	TGTGCCAGCTCACCAGGGGTAGCGGGATTCGATGAGCAGTTCTTC
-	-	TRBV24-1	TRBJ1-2	CATSLDKNYGYTF	TGTGCCACCAGCTTGGACAAGAACTATGGCTACACCTTC
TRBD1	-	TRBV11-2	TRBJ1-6	CASASGTGVSPLHF	TGTGCCAGCGCTTCCGGGACAGGGGTATCACCCCTCCACTTT
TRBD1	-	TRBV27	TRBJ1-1	CASSRQGVTEAFF	TGTGCCAGCAGCCGACAGGGGGTCACTGAAGCTTTCTTT
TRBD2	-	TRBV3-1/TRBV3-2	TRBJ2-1	CASTNGLAGVNEQFF	TGTGCCAGCACTAACGGACTAGCGGGAGTCAATGAGCAGTTCTTC
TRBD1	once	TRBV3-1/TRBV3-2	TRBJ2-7	CASSQGGQGLYEQYF	TGTGCCAGCAGCCAAGGGGGACAGGGCCTCTACGAGCAGTACTTC
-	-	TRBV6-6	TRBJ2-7	CASSLGLGGEQYF	TGTGCCAGCAGTCTAGGGCTTGGGGGGGAGCAGTACTTC
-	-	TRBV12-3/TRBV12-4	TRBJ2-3	CASSRSTNTQYF	TGTGCCAGCAGCCGAAGCACGAATACGCAGTATTTT
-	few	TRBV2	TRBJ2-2	CASSWGLTGELFF	TGTGCCAGCAGTTGGGGCCTTACCGGGGAGCTGTTTTTT
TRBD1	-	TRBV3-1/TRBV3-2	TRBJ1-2	CASSQGQGPNYGYTF	TGTGCCAGCAGCCAAGGACAGGGTCCTAACTATGGCTACACCTTC
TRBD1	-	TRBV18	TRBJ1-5	CASSPGQGDQPQHF	TGTGCCAGCTCACCAGGGCAGGGGGATCAGCCCCAGCATTTT
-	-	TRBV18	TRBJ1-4	CASSQGTGPNEKLFF	TGTGCCAGCTCCCAGGGCACAGGGCCTAATGAAAAACTGTTTTTT
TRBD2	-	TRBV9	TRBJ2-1	CASSSQLAGVGEQFF	TGTGCCAGCAGCTCCCAACTAGCGGGAGTGGGTGAGCAGTTCTTC
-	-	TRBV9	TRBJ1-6	CASSATQVYNSPLHF	TGTGCCAGCAGCGCAACACAGGTTTATAATTCACCCCTCCACTTT
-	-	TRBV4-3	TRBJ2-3	CASSQGPRGQARTDTQYF	TGCGCCAGCAGCCAAGGGCCGCGGGGGCAGGCACGCACAGATACGCAGTATTTT
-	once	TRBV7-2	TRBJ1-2	CASSLGIGLYGYTF	TGTGCCAGCAGCTTAGGGATAGGACTCTATGGCTACACCTTC
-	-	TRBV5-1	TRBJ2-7	CASSLFSGTSYEQYF	TGCGCCAGCAGCTTGTTTTCGGGTACCTCCTACGAGCAGTACTTC
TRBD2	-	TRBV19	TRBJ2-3	CASRASGMGDTQYF	TGTGCCAGTAGGGCTAGCGGGATGGGGGATACGCAGTATTTT
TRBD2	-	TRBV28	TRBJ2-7	CASSPVAGAGSYEQYF	TGTGCCAGCAGTCCTGTAGCGGGAGCCGGCTCCTACGAGCAGTACTTC
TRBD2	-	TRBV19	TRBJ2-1	CASSRVSGISYNEQFF	TGTGCCAGTAGTAGAGTTAGCGGGATCTCCTACAATGAGCAGTTCTTC
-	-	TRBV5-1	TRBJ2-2	CASSLATGNTGELFF	TGCGCCAGCAGCTTGGCCACAGGCAACACCGGGGAGCTGTTTTTT
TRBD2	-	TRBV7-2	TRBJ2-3	CASSPNAGGHTQYF	TGTGCCAGCAGCCCAAATGCGGGGGGGCATACGCAGTATTTT
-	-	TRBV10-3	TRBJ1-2	CAISEHNPNYGYTF	TGTGCCATCAGTGAACATAACCCTAACTATGGCTACACCTTC
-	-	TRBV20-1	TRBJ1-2	CSAPVNYGYTF	TGCAGTGCACCGGTCAACTATGGCTACACCTTC
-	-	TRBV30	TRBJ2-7	CAWAVDSSYEQYF	TGTGCCTGGGCCGTAGACAGCTCCTACGAGCAGTACTTC
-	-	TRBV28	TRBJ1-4	CASSLGREKLFF	TGTGCCAGCAGTTTAGGGCGCGAAAAACTGTTTTTT
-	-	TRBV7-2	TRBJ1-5	CASSPEGNQPQHF	TGTGCCAGCAGCCCGGAGGGGAATCAGCCCCAGCATTTT
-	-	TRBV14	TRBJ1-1	CASSQEIMRNRNTEAFF	TGTGCCAGCAGCCAAGAAATCATGAGAAACAGAAACACTGAAGCTTTCTTT
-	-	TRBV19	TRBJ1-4	CASSIMTNEKLFF	TGTGCCAGTAGTATCATGACTAATGAAAAACTGTTTTTT
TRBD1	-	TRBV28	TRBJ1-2	CASRGTQGVWDYGYTF	TGTGCCAGCAGGGGGACCCAGGGGGTTTGGGACTATGGCTACACCTTC
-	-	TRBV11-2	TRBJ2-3	CASSLAGADTQYF	TGTGCCAGCAGCTTAGCGGGAGCGGATACGCAGTATTTT